This T cell receptor beta chain emerged from a study of blood T cell repertoires in COVID-19. At the level of the study: Samples representing acute and convalescent COVID-19 were sourced from the United States, Italy and Spain. Sources were T cells, B-cell-depleted T cells, or PBMCs; the material itself was cDNA or gDNA.

Per the authors' pipeline: By means of reference gene primer amplification, nucleated cell counts were estimated. Assay: immunoSEQ multiplex PCR; the TCRdb copy retains only in-frame clones and omits some. V and J calls and clone size are those listed in that table; D and trimming were worked out from the DNA. Of 200,000 to 300,000 clones in the sample, about 82% were seen once. This clone has more than one count but fewer than ten. Germline V gene lookup returns CDR1 SGHTA and CDR2 FQGTGA. The CDR3 is 16 amino acids. The V and J ends lost 5 bases and 9 bases, in that order; junction bases with no gene match: 15.

This TCR derives from an older woman with active or convalescent COVID-19. The chain uses TRBV7-3 and TRBJ2-1, with 8 nucleotides matching TRBD1. Sequencing was done on a sample of peripheral blood. The CDR3 reads CASSARTGLSWGEQFF. Here the CDR3 DNA reads TGTGCCAGCAGCGCCCGGACAGGGCTTTCCTGGGGTGAGCAGTTCTTC.